One and the same sample provided the 9 T cell receptor beta chains below, sequenced in a study of CD8 T cells in ankylosing spondylitis. Via MiXCR, TCRdb re-called the 5' RACE reads, giving one row per CDR3 protein. The data show 150,000 to 200,000 distinct CDR3 sequences, over 10% seen once. Source material: blood, either unsorted or a sorted T cell fraction (not recorded which). The receptors shown here come from a female donor with ankylosing spondylitis or in good health (not recorded which).

The chain is built from TRBV12-3 or TRBV12-4 and TRBJ1-5; D is undetermined. Trimming removed 5 bases at V and 4 bases at J, with 12 bases between. The CDR3 spans 14 residues. The CDR3 loop reads CASSEIGPNQPQHF. The CDR3, as DNA: TGTGCCAGCAGTGAAATAGGACCAAATCAGCCCCAGCATTTT.

In this sample, this clonotype turned up many times. The genes are TRBV19 and TRBJ2-3, with TRBD1 matching over 9 bases. Germline CDR1 LNHDA, CDR2 SQIVND (reference sequence). After removal of 2 bases from V and 3 bases from J, the junction contained 6 bases not matched to a gene. The CDR3 runs 16 residues. CDR3 sequence reads: CASSIIPGQGTDTQYF. The CDR3 region has the DNA TGTGCCAGTAGTATAATCCCGGGACAGGGTACAGATACGCAGTATTTT.

The V gene is TRBV12-3 or TRBV12-4, the J gene TRBJ1-2, with 7 bases fitting TRBD1. Losses at the gene ends were 8 bases for V and 2 bases for J; bases not matched to a gene: 2. The CDR3 has 12 amino acids. This chain's CDR3 is CASRTGNYGYTF. The CDR3 bases are TGTGCCAGCCGGACAGGAAACTATGGCTACACCTTC.

This clonotype was counted at least ten times. The chain employs TRBV12-3 or TRBV12-4 and TRBJ1-3; D is unclear. V was pared by 6 bases and J by 4 bases, with 13 bases between. This CDR3 comprises 14 residues. This CDR3 reads CASSGSGRGNTIYF. As DNA, the CDR3 is TGTGCCAGCAGCGGGTCGGGCCGCGGAAACACCATATATTTT.

About this clonotype itself: Germline is not matched at one junction end, which may reflect a read error. The chain recombines TRBV7-9 with TRBJ2-7, with D perhaps TRBD1 (5 bases). Germline-derived CDR1 and CDR2 are SEHNR and FQNEAQ (reference sequence). The CDR3 sequence is 13 residues long. The CDR3 reads CTSSLDNSYEQYF. CDR3 in DNA: TGTACCAGCAGCTTGGACAATTCCTACGAGCAGTACTTC. The full variable domain, in which reference TRBV7-9 and TRBJ2-7 provide the parts outside the CDR3, is DTGVSQNPRHKITKRGQNVTFRCDPISEHNRLYWYRQTLGQGPEFLTYFQNEAQLEKSRLLSDRFSAERPKGSFSTLEIQRTEQGDSAMYLCTSSLDNSYEQYFGPGTRLTVT.

This clonotype was counted many times. This rearrangement joins TRBV5-3 to TRBJ2-1; D remains unclear. TRBV5-3 belongs to the ORF category, with a function that is uncertain. The CDR3 has 13 amino acids. V was cut by 2 bases and J by 4 bases, with 7 bases left in between. This chain's CDR3 is CARSFPRYNEQFF. CDR3 bases: TGTGCCAGAAGCTTCCCCAGGTACAATGAGCAGTTCTTC.

This clonotype came up a few times. The V call is TRBV7-2, the J call TRBJ2-5; the D gene is possibly TRBD2 (6 bases). The CDR3 is 15 amino acids. Trimming cost V 5 bases and J 0 bases, with 13 bases left between them. Germline assignment: CDR1 SGHTA and CDR2 FQGNSA. CDR3 loop: CASSAPGLHQETQYF. As DNA, the CDR3 is TGTGCCAGCAGCGCGCCGGGACTGCACCAAGAGACCCAGTACTTC.

The gene calls are TRBV20-1 and TRBJ1-1; D is possibly TRBD1 (5 bases). Trimming left V 2 bases short and J 0 bases short, with 13 bases between. There are 15 residues in the CDR3. Germline values: CDR1 DFQATT, CDR2 SNEGSKA (reference sequence). The CDR3 is CSARKELQVNTEAFF. The CDR3 bases are TGCAGTGCTAGAAAAGAATTACAGGTGAACACTGAAGCTTTCTTT.

The genes are TRBV27 and TRBJ2-5; D not resolved. The CDR3 totals 13 residues. Germline V gene data show CDR1 as MNHEY and CDR2 as SMNVEV (reference sequence). V lost 5 bases and J lost 5, with 12 bases in between. The CDR3 is CASSGQSGETQYF. The CDR3 DNA is TGTGCCAGCAGTGGGCAGTCCGGGGAGACCCAGTACTTC.